This note documents a single T cell receptor beta chain sequence. Its antigen is still unknown. There are no base qualities to consult, and no much larger clone falls within one base. Amplification of full-length TCR variable regions was done by 5' RACE PCR using constant-region reverse primers, and this step was followed by semi-nested PCR with Nested Universal Primer A. Using the ReliaPrep RNA Cell Miniprep System, total RNA was extracted, and the SMARTer RACE 5'/3' Kit was then used to reverse transcribe the RNA into 5'RACE-ready cDNA. Multiplex adaptors were used to barcode the full-length TCR alpha and beta libraries, which were then sequenced on an Illumina MiSeq. On the study's bioinformatics: For each of nine subset-tissue groups, sequencing data from the five patients were pooled, and the groups were compared by unsupervised clustering of TCR gene usage. The Morisita-Horn index was used to calculate repertoire similarity, with shared sequences weighted according to their contribution to each repertoire. TCRdb reran the public reads through fastp at Q25 and MiXCR, keeping productive beta chains. Under each unique CDR3 protein, matching rows form one entry showing the most common genes and DNA. What appears here as the V and J calls and clone size reflects TCRdb's work, not the paper's. This sample holds about 62,000 distinct CDR3 sequences; approximately 29% were observed only once. The ten largest clones represent 2.3% of the sample.

To purify naive CD4+ T cells, the Miltenyi Naive CD4+ T Cell Isolation kit was used, and CD25 microbeads served to deplete Tregs. Tregs, naive and memory CD4+ T cells from tumor, blood and ipsilateral draining lymph nodes of about five breast cancer patients underwent full-length TCR alpha and beta sequencing. Tumor tissue and lymph nodes obtained from ipsilateral axillary dissection were perfused with PBS, minced and then digested with collagenase I and hyaluronidase. Sorted cell populations were confirmed by FACS to exceed 90% purity. The data originate from a study (dated by TCRdb to about 2015). In the study overall: The study tested whether tumor-infiltrating Tregs in breast cancer are recruited from blood Tregs or converted in situ from other CD4+ T cell subsets. Overall results and qualifications from the work: Validation in the larger cohort was restricted to a single TCR beta V-J rearrangement rather than whole repertoires. Tumor memory CD4+ T cell TCR gene usage clustered with blood and lymph node memory CD4+ cells and lymph node naive CD4+ cells. The greatest overlap of tumor-infiltrating Treg TCR alpha and beta sequences was with tumor naive CD4+ T cells, followed next by blood naive CD4+ T cells.

Its CDR3 holds 17 amino acids, cysteine through phenylalanine. Just the 51-base CDR3 DNA is kept, in frame starting at base 1. V loses 0 bases of germline sequence and J loses 3 bases, and the interval between the two ends is 18 bases. The germline V gene sets CDR1 to LGHNA and CDR2 to YSLEER. The sample was tumor-infiltrating naive CD4+ T cells sorted from the breast tumor. The label giving this sample's cell subset or site can be read as: naive CD4+ T cells, CD4+CD45RA+CD25-. This TCR derives from a female donor with breast cancer. The receptor chain draws on TRBV4-3 and TRBJ2-7; the D gene is perhaps TRBD1, on 6 matching bases. This receptor carries the CDR3 CASSQDFARQADYEQYF. The sequenced DNA: TGCGCCAGCAGCCAAGATTTCGCTAGACAGGCAGACTACGAGCAGTACTTC.